The source of this T cell receptor beta chain is a study of blood T cell repertoires in COVID-19. Study context: COVID-19 samples collected from the United States, Italy and Spain covered acute and convalescent phases. The cDNA or gDNA used as material had been derived from T cells, B-cell-depleted T cells, or PBMCs.

Trimming took off 1 base at V and 4 bases at J, with 11 bases between the two ends. The CDR3 spans 15 residues. The germline gives CDR1 SGDLS, CDR2 YYNGEE. This clone was counted only a few times. Original analysis: Reference gene primer amplification gave estimated nucleated cell counts. Some clones are missing from TCRdb's copy, which holds only in-frame ones; the method was immunoSEQ multiplex PCR. V, J and clone size reflect that table, while D and trimming were determined from the DNA. The sample records about 160,000 clones, approximately 86% being singletons. The sequencing sample was made of peripheral blood. The clonotype was recovered from a woman aged 55-69 years who had recovered from COVID-19. The gene calls are TRBV9 and TRBJ2-2; TRBD1 is a possible D gene (5 bases). CDR3 DNA sequence: TGTGCCAGCAGCGTATCCTCAAGGGGCACCGGGGAGCTGTTTTTT. Protein product: CASSVSSRGTGELFF.